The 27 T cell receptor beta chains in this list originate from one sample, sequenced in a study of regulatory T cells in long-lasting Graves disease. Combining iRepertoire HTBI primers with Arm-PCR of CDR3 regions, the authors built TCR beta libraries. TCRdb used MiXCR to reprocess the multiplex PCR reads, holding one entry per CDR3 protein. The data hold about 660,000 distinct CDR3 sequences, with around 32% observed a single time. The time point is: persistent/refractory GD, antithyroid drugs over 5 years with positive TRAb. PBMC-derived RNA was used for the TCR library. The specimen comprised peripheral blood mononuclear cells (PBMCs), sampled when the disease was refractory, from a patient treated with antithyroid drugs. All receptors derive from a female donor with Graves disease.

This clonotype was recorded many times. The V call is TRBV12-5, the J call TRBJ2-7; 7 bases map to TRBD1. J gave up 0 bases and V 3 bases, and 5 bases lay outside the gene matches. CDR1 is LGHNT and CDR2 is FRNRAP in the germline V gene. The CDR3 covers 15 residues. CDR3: CASGFDRTGSYEQYF. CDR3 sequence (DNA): TGTGCTAGTGGTTTTGATAGGACAGGCTCCTACGAGCAGTACTTC.

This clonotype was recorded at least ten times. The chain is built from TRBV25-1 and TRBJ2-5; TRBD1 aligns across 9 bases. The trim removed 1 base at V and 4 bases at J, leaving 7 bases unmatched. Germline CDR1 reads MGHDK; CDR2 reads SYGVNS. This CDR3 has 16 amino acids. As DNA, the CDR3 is TGTGCCAGCAGTGAATTGGGACAGGGAAAAGGAGAGACCCAGTACTTC. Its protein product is CASSELGQGKGETQYF.

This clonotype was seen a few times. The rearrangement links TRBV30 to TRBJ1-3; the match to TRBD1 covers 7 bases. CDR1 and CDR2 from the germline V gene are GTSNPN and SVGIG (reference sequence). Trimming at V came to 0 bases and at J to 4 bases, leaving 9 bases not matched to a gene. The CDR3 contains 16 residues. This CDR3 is CAWSVRRDSRGNTIYF. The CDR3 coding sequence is TGTGCCTGGAGTGTAAGGCGGGACAGCAGAGGAAACACCATATATTTT.

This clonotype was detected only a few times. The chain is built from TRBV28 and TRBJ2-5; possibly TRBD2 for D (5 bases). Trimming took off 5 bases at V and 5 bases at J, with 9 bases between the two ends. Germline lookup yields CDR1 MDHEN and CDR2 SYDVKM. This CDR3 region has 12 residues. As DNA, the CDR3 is TGTGCCAGCAGTAGTTGGGAGGAGACCCAGTACTTC. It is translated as CASSSWEETQYF.

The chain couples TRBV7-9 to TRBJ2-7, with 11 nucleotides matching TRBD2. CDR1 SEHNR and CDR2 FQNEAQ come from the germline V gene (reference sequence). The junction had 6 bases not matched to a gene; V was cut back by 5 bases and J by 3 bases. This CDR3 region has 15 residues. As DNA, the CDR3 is TGTGCCAGCAGCGAAGGGACTAGCGGCTACTACGAGCAGTACTTC. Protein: CASSEGTSGYYEQYF.

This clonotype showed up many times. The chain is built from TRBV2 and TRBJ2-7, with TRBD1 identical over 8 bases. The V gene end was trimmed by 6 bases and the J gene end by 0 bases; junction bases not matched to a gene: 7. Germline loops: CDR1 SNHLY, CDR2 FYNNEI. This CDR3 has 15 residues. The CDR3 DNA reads TGTGCCAGCAGCCCCGACAGGGGTAGCTCCTACGAGCAGTACTTC. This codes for CASSPDRGSSYEQYF.

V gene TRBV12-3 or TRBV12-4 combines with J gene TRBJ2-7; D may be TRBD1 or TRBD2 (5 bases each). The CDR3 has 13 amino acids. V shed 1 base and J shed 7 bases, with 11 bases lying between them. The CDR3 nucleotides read TGTGCCAGCAGTTTAGGGGACGAAATGGAGCAGTACTTC. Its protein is CASSLGDEMEQYF.

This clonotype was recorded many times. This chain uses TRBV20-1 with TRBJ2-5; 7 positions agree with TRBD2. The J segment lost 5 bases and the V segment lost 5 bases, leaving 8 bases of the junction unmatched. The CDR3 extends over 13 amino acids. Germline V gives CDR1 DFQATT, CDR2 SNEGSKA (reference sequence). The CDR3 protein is CSAARLARETQYF. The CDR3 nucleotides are TGCAGTGCTGCGAGACTAGCTCGGGAGACCCAGTACTTC.

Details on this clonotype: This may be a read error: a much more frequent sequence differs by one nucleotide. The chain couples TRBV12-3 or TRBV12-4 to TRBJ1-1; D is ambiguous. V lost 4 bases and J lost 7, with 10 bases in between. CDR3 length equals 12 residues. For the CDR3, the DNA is TGTGCCAGCAGTTACTCGGAGGGTGAAGCTTTCTTT. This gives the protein CASSYSEGEAFF.

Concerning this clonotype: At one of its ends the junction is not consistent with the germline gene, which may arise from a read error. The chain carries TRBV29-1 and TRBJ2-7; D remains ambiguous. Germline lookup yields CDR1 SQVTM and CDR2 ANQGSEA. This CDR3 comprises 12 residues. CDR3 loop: CSVGQPSGERYF. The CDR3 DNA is TGCAGCGTTGGACAACCTTCCGGTGAGCGGTACTTC.

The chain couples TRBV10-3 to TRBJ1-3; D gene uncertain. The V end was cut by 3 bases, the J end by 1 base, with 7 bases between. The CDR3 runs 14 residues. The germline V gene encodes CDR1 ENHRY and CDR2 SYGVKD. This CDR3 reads CAISDAFSGNTIYF. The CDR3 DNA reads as TGTGCCATCAGTGACGCTTTTTCTGGAAACACCATATATTTT.

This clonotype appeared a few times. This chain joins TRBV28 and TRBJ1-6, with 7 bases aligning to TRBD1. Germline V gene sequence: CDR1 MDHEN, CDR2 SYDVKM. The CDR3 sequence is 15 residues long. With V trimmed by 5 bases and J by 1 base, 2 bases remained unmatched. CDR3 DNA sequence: TGTGCCAGCAGTGCACAGGGGTCCTATAATTCACCCCTCCACTTT. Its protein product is CASSAQGSYNSPLHF.

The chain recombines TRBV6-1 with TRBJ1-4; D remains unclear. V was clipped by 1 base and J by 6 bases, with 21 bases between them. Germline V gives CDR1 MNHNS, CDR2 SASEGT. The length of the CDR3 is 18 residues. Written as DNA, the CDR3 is TGTGCCAGCAGTGAAGAGGTGCGGGAGAACAGCCTAGATGAAAAACTGTTTTTT. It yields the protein CASSEEVRENSLDEKLFF.

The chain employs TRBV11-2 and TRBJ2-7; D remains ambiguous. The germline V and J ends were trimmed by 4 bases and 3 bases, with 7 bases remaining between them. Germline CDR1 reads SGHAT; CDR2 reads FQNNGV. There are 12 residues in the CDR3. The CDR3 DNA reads TGTGCCAGCAGCTCCGCCCTCTACGAGCAGTACTTC. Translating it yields CASSSALYEQYF.

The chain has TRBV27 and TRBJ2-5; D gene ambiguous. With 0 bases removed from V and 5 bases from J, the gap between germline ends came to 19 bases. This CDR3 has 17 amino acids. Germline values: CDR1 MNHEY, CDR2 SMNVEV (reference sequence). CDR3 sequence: CASSLSWASWAEETQYF. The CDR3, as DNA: TGTGCCAGCAGTTTATCATGGGCTAGTTGGGCGGAGGAGACCCAGTACTTC.

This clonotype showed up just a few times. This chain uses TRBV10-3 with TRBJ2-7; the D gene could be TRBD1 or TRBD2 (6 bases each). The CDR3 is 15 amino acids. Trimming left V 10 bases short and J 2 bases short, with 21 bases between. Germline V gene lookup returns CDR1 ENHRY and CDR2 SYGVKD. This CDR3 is CATGEPDRTTYEQYF. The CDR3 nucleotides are TGTGCCACGGGAGAACCCGACAGGACTACCTACGAGCAGTACTTC.

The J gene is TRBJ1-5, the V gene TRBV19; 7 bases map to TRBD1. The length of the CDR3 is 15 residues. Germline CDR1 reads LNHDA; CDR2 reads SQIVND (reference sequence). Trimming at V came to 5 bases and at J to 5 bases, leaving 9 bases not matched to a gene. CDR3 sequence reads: CASSALTGLDQPQHF. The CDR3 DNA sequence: TGTGCCAGTAGTGCCCTGACAGGGCTTGATCAGCCCCAGCATTTT.

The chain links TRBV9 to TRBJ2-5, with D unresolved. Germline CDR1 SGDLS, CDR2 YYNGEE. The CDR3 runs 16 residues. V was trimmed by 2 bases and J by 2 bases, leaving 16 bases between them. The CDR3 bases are TGTGCCAGCAGCGTCTCCTGGGCTGGGAATCAAGAGACCCAGTACTTC. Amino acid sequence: CASSVSWAGNQETQYF.

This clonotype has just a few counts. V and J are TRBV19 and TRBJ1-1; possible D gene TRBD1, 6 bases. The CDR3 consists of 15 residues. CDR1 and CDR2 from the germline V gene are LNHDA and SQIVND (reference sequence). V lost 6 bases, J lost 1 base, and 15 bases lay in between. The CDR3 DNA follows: TGTGCCAGTAGCCCCTACAGGGAATGGAACACTGAAGCTTTCTTT. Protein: CASSPYREWNTEAFF.

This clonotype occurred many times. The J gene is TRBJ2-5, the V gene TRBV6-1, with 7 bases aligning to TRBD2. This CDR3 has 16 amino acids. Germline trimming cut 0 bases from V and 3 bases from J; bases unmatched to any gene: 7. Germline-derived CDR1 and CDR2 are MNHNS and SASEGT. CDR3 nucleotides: TGTGCCAGCAGTGAAGCGCTTCCTAGCGGCAAAGAGACCCAGTACTTC. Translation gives CASSEALPSGKETQYF.

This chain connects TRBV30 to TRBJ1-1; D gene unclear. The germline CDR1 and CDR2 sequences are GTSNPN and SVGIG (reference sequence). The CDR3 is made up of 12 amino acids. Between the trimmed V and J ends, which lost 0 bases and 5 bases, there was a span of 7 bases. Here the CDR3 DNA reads TGTGCCTGGAGTGTCGGCCAGACTGAAGCTTTCTTT. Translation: CAWSVGQTEAFF.

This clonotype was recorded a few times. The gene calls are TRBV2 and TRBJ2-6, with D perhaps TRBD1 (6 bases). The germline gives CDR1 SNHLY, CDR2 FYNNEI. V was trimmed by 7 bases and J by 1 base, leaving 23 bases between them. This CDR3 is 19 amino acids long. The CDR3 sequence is CASNTGGAGVGSGANVLTF. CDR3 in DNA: TGTGCCAGCAACACAGGTGGAGCAGGGGTTGGTTCTGGGGCCAACGTCCTGACTTTC.

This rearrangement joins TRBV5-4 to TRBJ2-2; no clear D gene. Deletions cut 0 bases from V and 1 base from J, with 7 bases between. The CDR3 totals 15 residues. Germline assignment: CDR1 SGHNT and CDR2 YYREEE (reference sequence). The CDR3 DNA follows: TGTGCCAGCAGCTTGGGACCACTGAACACCGGGGAGCTGTTTTTT. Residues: CASSLGPLNTGELFF.

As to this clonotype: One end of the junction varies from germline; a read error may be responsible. The CDR3 is CACRQDRGERNSPLHF. The CDR3 bases are TGTGCCTGCAGGCAGGACAGGGGGGAAAGAAATTCACCCCTCCACTTT. This chain uses TRBV28 with TRBJ1-6; TRBD1 aligns across 10 bases. The CDR3 extends over 16 amino acids. Germline CDR1 reads MDHEN; CDR2 reads SYDVKM.

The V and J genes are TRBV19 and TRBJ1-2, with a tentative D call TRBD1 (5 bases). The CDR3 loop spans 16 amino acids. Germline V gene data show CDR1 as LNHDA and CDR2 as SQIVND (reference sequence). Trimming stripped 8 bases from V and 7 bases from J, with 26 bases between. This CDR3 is CASWGQADKGLSGYTF. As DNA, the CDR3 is TGTGCCAGTTGGGGCCAGGCCGACAAGGGGCTATCTGGCTACACCTTC.

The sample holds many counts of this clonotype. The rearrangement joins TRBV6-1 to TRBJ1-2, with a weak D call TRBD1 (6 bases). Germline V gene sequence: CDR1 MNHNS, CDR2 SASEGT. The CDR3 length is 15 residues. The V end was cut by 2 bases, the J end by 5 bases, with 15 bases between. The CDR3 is CASSEKRGLEYGYTF. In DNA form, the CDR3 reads TGTGCCAGCAGTGAAAAGAGGGGGTTGGAGTATGGCTACACCTTC.

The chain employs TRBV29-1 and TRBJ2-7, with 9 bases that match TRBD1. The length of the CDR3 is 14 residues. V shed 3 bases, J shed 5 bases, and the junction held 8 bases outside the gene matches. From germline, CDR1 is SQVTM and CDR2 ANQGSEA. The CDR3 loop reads CSVEGTGMSHEQYF. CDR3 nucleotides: TGCAGCGTTGAGGGGACAGGGATGTCCCACGAGCAGTACTTC.